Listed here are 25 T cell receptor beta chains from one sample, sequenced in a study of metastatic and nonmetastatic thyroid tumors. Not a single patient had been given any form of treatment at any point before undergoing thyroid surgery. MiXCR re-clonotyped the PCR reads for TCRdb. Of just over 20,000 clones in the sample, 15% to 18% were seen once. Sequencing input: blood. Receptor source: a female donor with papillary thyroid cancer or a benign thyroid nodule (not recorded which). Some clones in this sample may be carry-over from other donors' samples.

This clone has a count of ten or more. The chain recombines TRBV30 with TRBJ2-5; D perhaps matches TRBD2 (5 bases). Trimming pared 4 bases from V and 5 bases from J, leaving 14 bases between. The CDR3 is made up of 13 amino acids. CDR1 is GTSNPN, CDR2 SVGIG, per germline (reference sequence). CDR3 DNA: TGTGCCTGGAAAAGGGAGAATGGGGAGACCCAGTACTTC. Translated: CAWKRENGETQYF. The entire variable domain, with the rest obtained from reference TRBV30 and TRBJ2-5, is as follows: SQTIHQWPATLVQPVGSPLSLECTVEGTSNPNLYWYRQAAGRGLQLLFYSVGIGQISSEVPQNLSASRPQDRQFILSSKKLLLSDSGFYLCAWKRENGETQYFGPGTRLLVL.

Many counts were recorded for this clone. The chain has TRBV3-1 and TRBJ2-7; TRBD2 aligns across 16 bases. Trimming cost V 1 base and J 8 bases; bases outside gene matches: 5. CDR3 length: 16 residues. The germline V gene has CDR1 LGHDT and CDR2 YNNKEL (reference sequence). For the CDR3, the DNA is TGTGCCAGCAGCCAAGGTGGGACTAGCGGGGGGGCGAAGCAGTACTTC. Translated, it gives CASSQGGTSGGAKQYF.

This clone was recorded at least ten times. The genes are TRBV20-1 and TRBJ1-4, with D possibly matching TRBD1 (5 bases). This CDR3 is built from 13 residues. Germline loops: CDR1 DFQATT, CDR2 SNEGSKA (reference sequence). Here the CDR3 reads CSGGGAPNEKLFF. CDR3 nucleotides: TGCAGCGGGGGTGGGGCGCCTAATGAAAAACTGTTTTTT.

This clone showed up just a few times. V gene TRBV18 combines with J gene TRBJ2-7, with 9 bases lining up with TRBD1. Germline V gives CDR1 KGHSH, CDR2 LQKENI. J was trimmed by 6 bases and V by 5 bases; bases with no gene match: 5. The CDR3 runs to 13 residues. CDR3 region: CASSNKDRGEQYF. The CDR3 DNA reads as TGTGCCAGCTCAAACAAGGACAGGGGCGAGCAGTACTTC.

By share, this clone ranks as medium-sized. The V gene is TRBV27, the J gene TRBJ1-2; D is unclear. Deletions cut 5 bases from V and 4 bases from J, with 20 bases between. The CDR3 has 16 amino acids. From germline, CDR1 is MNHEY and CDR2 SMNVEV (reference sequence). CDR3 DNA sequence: TGTGCCAGCAGTCCCGGTCCGGGCCGATCGCTCTATGGCTACACCTTC. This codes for CASSPGPGRSLYGYTF.

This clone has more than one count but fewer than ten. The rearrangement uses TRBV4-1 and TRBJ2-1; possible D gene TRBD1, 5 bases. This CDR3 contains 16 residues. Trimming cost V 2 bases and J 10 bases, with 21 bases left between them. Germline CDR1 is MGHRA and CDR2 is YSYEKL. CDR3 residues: CASSQSVGVQIGEQFF. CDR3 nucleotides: TGCGCCAGCAGCCAATCTGTAGGGGTCCAAATTGGCGAGCAGTTCTTC.

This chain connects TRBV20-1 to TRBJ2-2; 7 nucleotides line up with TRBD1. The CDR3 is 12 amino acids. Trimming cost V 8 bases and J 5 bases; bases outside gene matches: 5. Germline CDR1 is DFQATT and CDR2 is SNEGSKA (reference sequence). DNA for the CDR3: TGCAGTACGACGGGACAGACCGGGGAGCTGTTTTTT. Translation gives CSTTGQTGELFF.

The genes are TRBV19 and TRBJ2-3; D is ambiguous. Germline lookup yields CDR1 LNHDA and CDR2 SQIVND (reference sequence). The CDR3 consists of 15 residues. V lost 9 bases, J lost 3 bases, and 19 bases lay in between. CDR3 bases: TGTGCCAGCAGCCCCGGACCTTGGCAGACAGATACGCAGTATTTT. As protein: CASSPGPWQTDTQYF.

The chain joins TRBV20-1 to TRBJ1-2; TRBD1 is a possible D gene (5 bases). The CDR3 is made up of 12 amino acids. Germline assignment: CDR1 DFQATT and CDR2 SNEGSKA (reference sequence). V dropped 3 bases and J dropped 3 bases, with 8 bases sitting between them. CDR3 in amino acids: CSARRGYYGYTF. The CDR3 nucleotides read TGCAGTGCTAGGAGGGGTTACTATGGCTACACCTTC.

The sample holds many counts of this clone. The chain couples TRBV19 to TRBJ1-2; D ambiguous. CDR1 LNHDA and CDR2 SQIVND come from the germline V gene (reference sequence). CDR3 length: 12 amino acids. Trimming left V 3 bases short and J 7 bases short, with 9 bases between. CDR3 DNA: TGTGCCAGTAGTATGTTAGGGAGTGGCTACACCTTC. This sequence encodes CASSMLGSGYTF.

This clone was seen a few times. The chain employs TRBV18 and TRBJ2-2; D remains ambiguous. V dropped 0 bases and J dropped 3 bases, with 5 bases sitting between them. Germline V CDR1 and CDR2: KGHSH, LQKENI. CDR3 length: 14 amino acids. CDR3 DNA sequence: TGTGCCAGCTCACCACCAGTCGACACCGGGGAGCTGTTTTTT. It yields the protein CASSPPVDTGELFF.

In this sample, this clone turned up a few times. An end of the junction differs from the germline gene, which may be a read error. The CDR3 spells CASSPLGAVEQYF. The CDR3 DNA sequence: TGTGCTAGCAGCCCCCTGGGGGCGGTTGAGCAGTACTTC. The chain employs TRBV7-7 and TRBJ2-7, with TRBD1 as a possible D gene (6 bases). The germline gives CDR1 SSHAT, CDR2 FNYEAQ (reference sequence). The CDR3 sequence is 13 residues long.

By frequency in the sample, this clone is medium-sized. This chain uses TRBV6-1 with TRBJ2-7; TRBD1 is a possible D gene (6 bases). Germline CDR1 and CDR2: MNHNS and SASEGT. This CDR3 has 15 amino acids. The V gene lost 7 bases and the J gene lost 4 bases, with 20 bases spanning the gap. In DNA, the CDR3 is TGTGCCAGCACCAGGGGCCCGGGTGGTAGTTACGAGCAGTACTTC. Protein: CASTRGPGGSYEQYF.

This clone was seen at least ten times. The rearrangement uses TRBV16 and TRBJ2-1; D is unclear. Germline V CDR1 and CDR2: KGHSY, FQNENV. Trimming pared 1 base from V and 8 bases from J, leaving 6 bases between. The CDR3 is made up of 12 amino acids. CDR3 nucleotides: TGTGCCAGCAGCCAATTGGCGTATGAGCAGTTCTTC. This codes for CASSQLAYEQFF.

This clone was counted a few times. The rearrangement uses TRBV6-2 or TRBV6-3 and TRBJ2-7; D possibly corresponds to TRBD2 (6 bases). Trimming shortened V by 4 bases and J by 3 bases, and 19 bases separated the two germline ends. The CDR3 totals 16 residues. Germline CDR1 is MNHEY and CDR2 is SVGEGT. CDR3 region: CASSSGTSPPLYEQYF. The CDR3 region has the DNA TGTGCCAGCAGTTCCGGCACTAGCCCTCCCCTCTACGAGCAGTACTTC.

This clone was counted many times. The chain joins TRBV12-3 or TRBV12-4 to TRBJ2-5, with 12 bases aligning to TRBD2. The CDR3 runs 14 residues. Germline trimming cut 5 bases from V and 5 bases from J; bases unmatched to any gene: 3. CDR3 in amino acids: CASSTSGGKETQYF. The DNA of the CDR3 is TGTGCCAGCAGTACTAGCGGGGGGAAGGAGACCCAGTACTTC.

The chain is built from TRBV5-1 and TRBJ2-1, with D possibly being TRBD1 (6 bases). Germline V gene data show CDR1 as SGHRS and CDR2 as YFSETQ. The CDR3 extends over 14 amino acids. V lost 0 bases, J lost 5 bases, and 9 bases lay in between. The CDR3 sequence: CASSLGGLDNEQFF. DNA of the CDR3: TGCGCCAGCAGCTTGGGGGGGCTCGACAATGAGCAGTTCTTC.

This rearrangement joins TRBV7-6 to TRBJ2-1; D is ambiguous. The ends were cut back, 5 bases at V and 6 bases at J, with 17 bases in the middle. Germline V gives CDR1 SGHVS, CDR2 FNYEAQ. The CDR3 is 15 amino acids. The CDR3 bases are TGTGCCAGCAGCCTCACGAGCAGGAGTAGCAATGAGCAGTTCTTC. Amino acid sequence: CASSLTSRSSNEQFF.

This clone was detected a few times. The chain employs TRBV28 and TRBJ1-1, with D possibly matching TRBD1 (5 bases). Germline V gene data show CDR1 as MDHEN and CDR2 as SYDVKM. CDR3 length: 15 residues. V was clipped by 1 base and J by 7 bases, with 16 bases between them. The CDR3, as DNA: TGTGCCAGCAGTTTATCAGGGAACGGGTTAGGTGAAGCTTTCTTT. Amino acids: CASSLSGNGLGEAFF.

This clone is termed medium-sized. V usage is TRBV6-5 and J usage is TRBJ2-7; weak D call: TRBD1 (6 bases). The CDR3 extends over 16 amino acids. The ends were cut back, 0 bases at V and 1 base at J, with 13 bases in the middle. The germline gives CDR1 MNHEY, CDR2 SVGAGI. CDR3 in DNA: TGTGCCAGCAGTTACTCTAGGACAGCCCTATCCTACGAGCAGTACTTC. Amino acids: CASSYSRTALSYEQYF.

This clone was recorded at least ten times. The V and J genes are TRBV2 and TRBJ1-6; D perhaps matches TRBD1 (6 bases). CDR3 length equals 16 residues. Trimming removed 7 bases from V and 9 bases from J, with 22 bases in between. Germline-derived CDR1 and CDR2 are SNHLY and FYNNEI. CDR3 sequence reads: CASTAQGGPWTSPLHF. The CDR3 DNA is TGTGCCAGCACCGCACAGGGCGGACCGTGGACTTCACCCCTCCACTTT.

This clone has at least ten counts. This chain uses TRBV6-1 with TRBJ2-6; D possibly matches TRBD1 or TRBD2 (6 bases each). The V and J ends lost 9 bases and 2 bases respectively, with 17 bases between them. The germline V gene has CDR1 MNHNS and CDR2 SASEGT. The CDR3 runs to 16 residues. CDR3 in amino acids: CASTEGVMAGANVLTF. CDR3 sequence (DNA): TGTGCCAGTACGGAGGGGGTTATGGCTGGGGCCAACGTCCTGACTTTC.

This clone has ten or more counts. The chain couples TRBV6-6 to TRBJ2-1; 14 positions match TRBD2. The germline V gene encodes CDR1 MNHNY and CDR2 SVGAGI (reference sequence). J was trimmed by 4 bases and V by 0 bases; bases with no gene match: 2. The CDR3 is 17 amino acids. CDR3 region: CASSYSGLAGVYNEQFF. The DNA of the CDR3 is TGTGCCAGCAGTTACTCGGGACTAGCGGGAGTTTACAATGAGCAGTTCTTC.

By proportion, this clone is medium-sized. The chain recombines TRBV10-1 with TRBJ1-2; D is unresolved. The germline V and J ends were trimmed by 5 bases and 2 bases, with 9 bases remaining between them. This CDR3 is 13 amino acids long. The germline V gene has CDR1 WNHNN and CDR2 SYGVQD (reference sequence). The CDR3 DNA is TGCGCCAGCAGTCTTGACGGGAACTATGGCTACACCTTC. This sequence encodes CASSLDGNYGYTF.

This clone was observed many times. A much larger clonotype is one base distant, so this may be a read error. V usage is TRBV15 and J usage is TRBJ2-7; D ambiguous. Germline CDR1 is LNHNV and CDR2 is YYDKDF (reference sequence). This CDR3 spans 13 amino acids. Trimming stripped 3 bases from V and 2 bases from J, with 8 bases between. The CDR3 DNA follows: TGTGCCACCAGCAGCGACTTCCCCTACGAGCAGTACTTC. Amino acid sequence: CATSSDFPYEQYF. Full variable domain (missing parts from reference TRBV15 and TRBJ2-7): DAMVIQNPRYQVTQFGKPVTLSCSQTLNHNVMYWYQQKSSQAPKLLFHYYDKDFNNEADTPDNFQSRRPNTSFCFLDIRSPGLGDTAMYLCATSSDFPYEQYFGPGTRLTVT.